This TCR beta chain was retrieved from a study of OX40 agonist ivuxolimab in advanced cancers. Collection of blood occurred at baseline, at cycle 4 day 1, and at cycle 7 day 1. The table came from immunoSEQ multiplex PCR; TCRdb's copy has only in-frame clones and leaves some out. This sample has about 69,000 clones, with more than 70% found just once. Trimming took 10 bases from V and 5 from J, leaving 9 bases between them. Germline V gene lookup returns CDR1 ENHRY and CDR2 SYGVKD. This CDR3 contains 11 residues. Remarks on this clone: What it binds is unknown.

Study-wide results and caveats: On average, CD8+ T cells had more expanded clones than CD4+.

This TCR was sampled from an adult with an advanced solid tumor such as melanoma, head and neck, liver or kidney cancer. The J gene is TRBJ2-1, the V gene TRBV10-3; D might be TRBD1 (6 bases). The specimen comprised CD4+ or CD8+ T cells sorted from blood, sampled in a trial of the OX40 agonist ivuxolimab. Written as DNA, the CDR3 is TGTGCCACAGGACAGAACAATGAGCAGTTCTTC. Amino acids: CATGQNNEQFF.